Detailed here is one T cell receptor beta chain. Germline assignment: CDR1 SGHNT and CDR2 YYREEE (reference sequence). The CDR3 loop spans 16 amino acids. The junction had 9 bases not matched to a gene; V was cut back by 3 bases and J by 6 bases. Generated by immunoSEQ multiplex PCR, the TCRdb table keeps only in-frame clones and is missing some. The data hold 230,000 or so clones, with approximately 65% observed a single time. This record belongs to a study of shared clonotypes between healthy human individuals. The chain uses TRBV5-4 and TRBJ2-2, with 9 bases aligning to TRBD2. The sample was memory CD4+ T cells sorted from blood. Subset indicated: CD45RA-negative fraction. The source is a man younger than 40 in good health. CDR3 loop: CASSSLPGLASGELFF. DNA of the CDR3: TGTGCCAGCAGCTCACTTCCGGGACTAGCTTCCGGGGAGCTGTTTTTT.